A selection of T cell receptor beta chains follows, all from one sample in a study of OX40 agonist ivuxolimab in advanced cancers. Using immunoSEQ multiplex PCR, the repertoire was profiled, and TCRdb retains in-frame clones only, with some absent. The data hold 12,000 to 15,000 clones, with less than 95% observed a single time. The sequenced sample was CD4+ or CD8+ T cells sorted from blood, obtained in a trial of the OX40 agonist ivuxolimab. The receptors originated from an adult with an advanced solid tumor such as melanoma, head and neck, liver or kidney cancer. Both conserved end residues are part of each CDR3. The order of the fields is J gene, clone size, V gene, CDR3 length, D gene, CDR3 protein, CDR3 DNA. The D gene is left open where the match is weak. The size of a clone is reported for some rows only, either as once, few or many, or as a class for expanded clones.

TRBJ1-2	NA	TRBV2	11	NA	CASSEWEGYTF	TGTGCCAGCAGTGAATGGGAAGGCTACACCTTC
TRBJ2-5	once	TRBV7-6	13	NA	CASSLGLQETQYF	TGTGCCAGCAGCTTAGGGCTCCAAGAGACCCAGTACTTC
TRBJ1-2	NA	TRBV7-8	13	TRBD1	CALRDRGTDGYTF	TGTGCCCTCCGGGACAGGGGGACGGATGGCTACACCTTC
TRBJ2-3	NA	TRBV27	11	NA	CASVGPDTQYF	TGTGCCAGCGTCGGTCCAGATACGCAGTATTTT
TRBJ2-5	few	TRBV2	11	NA	CASRDQETQYF	TGTGCCAGCAGAGACCAAGAGACCCAGTACTTC
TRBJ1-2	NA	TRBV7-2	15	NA	CASSLSLAGYYGYTF	TGTGCCAGCAGCTTAAGCTTGGCAGGATACTATGGCTACACCTTC
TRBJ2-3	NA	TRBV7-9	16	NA	CASSLWGGASTDTQYF	TGTGCCAGCAGCTTATGGGGCGGGGCTAGCACAGATACGCAGTATTTT
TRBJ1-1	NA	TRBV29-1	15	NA	CSVEDWEALNTEAFF	TGCAGCGTTGAAGATTGGGAGGCCCTGAACACTGAAGCTTTCTTT
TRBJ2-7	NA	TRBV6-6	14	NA	CASSYSGPDHEQYF	TGTGCCAGCAGTTACTCGGGGCCCGACCACGAGCAGTACTTC
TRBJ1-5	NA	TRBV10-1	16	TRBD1	CASRSLTGTENQPQHF	TGCGCCAGCAGGTCTCTAACCGGGACAGAAAATCAGCCCCAGCATTTT
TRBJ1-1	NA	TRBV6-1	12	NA	CASTLGGTEAFF	TGTGCCAGCACCCTGGGGGGCACTGAAGCTTTCTTT
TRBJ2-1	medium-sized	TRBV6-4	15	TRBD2	CASSVKAGAINEQFF	TGTGCCAGCAGTGTAAAAGCGGGAGCGATCAATGAGCAGTTCTTC
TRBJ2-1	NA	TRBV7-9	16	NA	CASSDNRGESYNEQFF	TGTGCCAGCAGCGATAATCGCGGAGAGTCCTACAATGAGCAGTTCTTC
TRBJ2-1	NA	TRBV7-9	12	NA	CASSLEGNEQFF	TGTGCCAGCAGCTTAGAAGGGAATGAGCAGTTCTTC
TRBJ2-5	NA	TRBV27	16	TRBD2	CASSFLSSGNQETQYF	TGTGCCAGCAGTTTCTTGTCTAGCGGAAACCAAGAGACCCAGTACTTC
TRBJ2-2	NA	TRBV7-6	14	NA	CAANGAGDTGELFF	TGTGCCGCCAACGGGGCAGGGGACACCGGGGAGCTGTTTTTT
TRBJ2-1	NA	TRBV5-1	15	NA	CASSLQRSSYNEQFF	TGCGCCAGCAGCTTGCAGCGGAGCTCCTACAATGAGCAGTTCTTC
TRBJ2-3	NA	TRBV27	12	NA	CASSNTRDTQYF	TGTGCCAGCAGTAATACGAGAGATACGCAGTATTTT
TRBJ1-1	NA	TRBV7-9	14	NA	CASGNILGDTEAFF	TGTGCCAGCGGCAACATATTGGGCGACACTGAAGCTTTCTTT
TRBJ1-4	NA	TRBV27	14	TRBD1	CASSLRGGSEKLFF	TGTGCCAGCAGTCTCAGGGGGGGTAGTGAAAAACTGTTTTTT
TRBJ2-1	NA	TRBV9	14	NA	CASSVALAINEQFF	TGTGCCAGCAGCGTAGCACTAGCAATCAATGAGCAGTTCTTC
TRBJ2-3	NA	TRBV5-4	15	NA	CASSFAALSTDTQYF	TGTGCCAGCAGCTTCGCAGCGCTTAGCACAGATACGCAGTATTTT
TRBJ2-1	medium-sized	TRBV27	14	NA	CASSLFWGLNEQFF	TGTGCCAGCAGTTTATTCTGGGGCCTCAATGAGCAGTTCTTC
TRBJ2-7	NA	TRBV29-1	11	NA	CSAGTYHEQYF	TGCAGCGCAGGGACCTACCACGAGCAGTACTTC
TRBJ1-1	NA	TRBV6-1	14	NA	CASSEILGNTEAFF	TGTGCCAGCAGTGAAATTTTGGGGAACACTGAAGCTTTCTTT
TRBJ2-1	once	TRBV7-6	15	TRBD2	CASSPQAGSYNEQFF	TGTGCCAGCAGCCCCCAAGCGGGATCCTACAATGAGCAGTTCTTC
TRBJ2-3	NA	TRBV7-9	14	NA	CASSPLGGTDTQYF	TGTGCCAGCAGCCCACTCGGTGGCACAGATACGCAGTATTTT
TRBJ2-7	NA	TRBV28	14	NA	CASTLAGASYEQYF	TGTGCCAGCACCCTGGCCGGGGCCTCATACGAGCAGTACTTC
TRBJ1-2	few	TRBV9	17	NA	CASSDDYRDTLNYGYTF	TGTGCCAGCAGCGACGATTATAGGGACACACTGAACTATGGCTACACCTTC
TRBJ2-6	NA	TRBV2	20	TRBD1	CASSAVGTGGTYSGANVLTF	TGTGCCAGCAGTGCGGTTGGCACAGGGGGTACCTACTCTGGGGCCAACGTCCTGACTTTC
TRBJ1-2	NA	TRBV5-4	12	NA	CASSQTGDGYTF	TGTGCCAGCAGCCAGACGGGGGATGGCTACACCTTC
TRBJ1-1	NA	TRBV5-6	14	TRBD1	CASINRGRSAAAFF	TGTGCCAGCATAAACAGGGGGAGATCAGCGGCAGCTTTCTTT